Listed below are T cell receptor beta chains from one sample, sequenced in a study of CD8 T cells in ankylosing spondylitis. TCRdb re-analysed the 5' RACE reads in MiXCR, keeping a single row per CDR3 protein. The sample shows tens of thousands of distinct CDR3 sequences, about 2.5% of them seen only once. Sequenced sample: blood, either unsorted or a sorted T cell fraction (not recorded which). Receptor source: a female donor with ankylosing spondylitis or in good health (not recorded which). The CDR3 runs from the conserved cysteine through the conserved F or W. The D gene is left open where the match is weak. Clone sizes are given selectively: once, few, many, or a class where the clone is expanded.

v_call,j_call,clone_size,d_call,cdr3_aa,cdr3_nt
TRBV9,TRBJ2-3,many,.,CASSVGEDTQYF,TGTGCCAGCAGCGTAGGGGAAGATACGCAGTATTTT
TRBV9,TRBJ2-5,many,.,CASSVRQSQETQYF,TGTGCCAGCAGCGTTCGACAGTCCCAAGAGACCCAGTACTTC
TRBV9,TRBJ2-1,many,TRBD2,CASSGQAERDVYNEQFF,TGTGCCAGCAGCGGGCAGGCGGAGCGGGACGTCTACAATGAGCAGTTCTTC
TRBV9,TRBJ2-1,many,.,CASSVGGTLLYNEQFF,TGTGCCAGCAGCGTAGGTGGGACCCTACTGTACAATGAGCAGTTCTTC
TRBV9,TRBJ2-5,.,TRBD2,CASSVVAGGETQYF,TGTGCCAGCAGCGTAGTCGCGGGAGGCGAGACCCAGTACTTC
TRBV28,TRBJ2-7,many,TRBD1,CANWGGTGPYEQYF,TGTGCCAACTGGGGGGGGACAGGGCCCTACGAGCAGTACTTC
TRBV9,TRBJ2-3,many,TRBD2,CASSVGSGRNSDTQYF,TGTGCCAGCAGCGTAGGTAGCGGGAGAAACTCAGATACGCAGTATTTT
TRBV9,TRBJ2-7,many,.,CASSVGQDSYEQYF,TGTGCCAGCAGCGTAGGACAAGACAGCTACGAGCAGTACTTC
TRBV9,TRBJ2-7,many,.,CASSVGRGSYEQYF,TGTGCCAGCAGCGTGGGCAGGGGCTCCTACGAGCAGTACTTC
TRBV9,TRBJ2-2,many,TRBD1,CASSVYQGASGELFF,TGTGCCAGCAGCGTTTATCAGGGGGCCAGCGGGGAGCTGTTTTTT
TRBV9,TRBJ2-1,.,TRBD2,CASSVGGLAASYNEQFF,TGTGCCAGCAGCGTAGGGGGCCTAGCGGCTTCCTACAATGAGCAGTTCTTC
TRBV9,TRBJ2-5,many,TRBD2,CASSRTSGGPETQYF,TGTGCCAGCAGCCGGACTAGCGGGGGGCCAGAGACCCAGTACTTC
TRBV9,TRBJ2-7,medium-sized,TRBD1,CASSVSGQGNYEQYF,TGTGCCAGCAGCGTATCGGGACAGGGCAACTACGAGCAGTACTTC
TRBV9,TRBJ2-3,many,TRBD2,CASSVAQPGLAGGSRTDTQYF,TGTGCCAGCAGCGTAGCCCAACCGGGACTAGCGGGGGGATCGCGCACAGATACGCAGTATTTT
TRBV9,TRBJ2-3,many,TRBD2,CASSVGTSGGVQPRTDTQYF,TGTGCCAGCAGCGTAGGGACTAGCGGGGGGGTTCAACCCCGGACAGATACGCAGTATTTT
TRBV9,TRBJ2-1,many,.,CASSVGRWLSARNEQFF,TGTGCCAGCAGCGTAGGCCGTTGGTTATCAGCTCGAAATGAGCAGTTCTTC
TRBV21-1,TRBJ2-6,many,.,CASSKALFVDRISGANVLTF,TGTGCCAGCAGCAAAGCGCTTTTCGTGGACAGGATCTCTGGGGCCAACGTCCTGACTTTC
TRBV9,TRBJ2-2,many,.,CASSAGSNTGELFF,TGTGCCAGCAGCGCCGGGTCGAACACCGGGGAGCTGTTTTTT
TRBV9,TRBJ2-1,many,TRBD1,CASSVDPGQGSNEQFF,TGTGCCAGCAGCGTAGATCCGGGACAGGGATCTAATGAGCAGTTCTTC
TRBV9,TRBJ2-7,many,.,CASSVGISTEQYF,TGTGCCAGCAGCGTAGGAATCAGTACCGAGCAGTACTTC
TRBV9,TRBJ2-1,many,.,CASSVGRVDEQFF,TGTGCCAGCAGCGTAGGCAGGGTGGATGAGCAGTTCTTC
TRBV9,TRBJ1-1,many,TRBD1,CASSPHRTGEAFF,TGTGCCAGCAGCCCCCATAGGACAGGTGAAGCTTTCTTT
TRBV9,TRBJ1-6,many,TRBD1,CASSPGTGVNSPLHF,TGTGCCAGCAGCCCCGGGACAGGGGTTAATTCACCCCTCCACTTT
TRBV9,TRBJ2-5,many,TRBD2,CASSVSGGGGAYETQYF,TGTGCCAGCAGCGTAAGCGGTGGCGGGGGGGCCTATGAGACCCAGTACTTC
TRBV1,TRBJ2-1,many,.,CTSSGGLVEMDEQFF,TGCACCAGCAGCGGAGGACTAGTCGAGATGGATGAGCAGTTCTTC
TRBV9,TRBJ2-7,many,TRBD2,CASSVGTTGGASYEQYF,TGTGCCAGCAGCGTGGGGACTACCGGAGGAGCCTCCTACGAGCAGTACTTC
TRBV9,TRBJ1-3,many,TRBD1,CASSSGTGAAGNTIYF,TGTGCCAGCAGCTCCGGGACAGGAGCGGCTGGAAACACCATATATTTT
TRBV9,TRBJ2-7,many,.,CASSVDSGTYEQYF,TGTGCCAGCAGCGTAGATTCAGGGACCTACGAGCAGTACTTC
TRBV9,TRBJ1-4,many,.,CASSVAPTNEKLFF,TGTGCCAGCAGCGTAGCTCCCACTAATGAAAAACTGTTTTTT
TRBV9,TRBJ1-6,many,.,CASSAGNGSPLHF,TGTGCCAGCAGCGCAGGGAATGGTTCACCCCTCCACTTT
TRBV9,TRBJ2-7,many,.,CASSVQGGSYEQYF,TGTGCCAGCAGCGTACAAGGGGGCTCCTACGAGCAGTACTTC
TRBV9,TRBJ2-1,many,.,CASQRQNNEQFF,TGTGCCAGCCAGCGACAAAACAATGAGCAGTTCTTC
TRBV9,TRBJ1-1,few,.,CASSQRTDMNTEAFF,TGTGCCAGCAGCCAACGGACCGATATGAACACTGAAGCTTTCTTT
TRBV9,TRBJ1-5,many,.,CASSVGSGLFGQPQHF,TGTGCCAGCAGCGTAGGGTCAGGTCTTTTTGGTCAGCCCCAGCATTTT
TRBV9,TRBJ2-7,many,TRBD1,CASSGGGQNYEQYF,TGTGCCAGCAGCGGAGGGGGACAGAACTACGAGCAGTACTTC